What follows are 23 T cell receptor beta chains derived from one specimen sequenced in a study of T cells in Graves' hyperthyroidism and ophthalmopathy. Amplification of TCR beta CDR3 regions used RNA as the template. HTBI primers were employed in a first-round RT-PCR of the TCR CDR3. A single record per CDR3 protein comes from TCRdb applying MiXCR to the multiplex PCR reads. The table lists about 600,000 distinct CDR3 sequences, 16% of them singletons. Sequencing input: blood. These receptor sequences come from a woman aged 35 to 49 with Graves' ophthalmopathy.

The genes are TRBV20-1 and TRBJ2-1; possible D gene TRBD2, 5 bases. The V end lost 3 bases, the J end lost 0 bases, and 15 bases lay between the germline ends. CDR1 is DFQATT and CDR2 is SNEGSKA in the germline V gene (reference sequence). CDR3 size: 16 residues. The CDR3 loop reads CSASGPGGSSYNEQFF. As DNA, the CDR3 is TGCAGTGCTAGCGGCCCTGGAGGAAGCTCCTACAATGAGCAGTTCTTC.

This clonotype was detected once. A much bigger clone sits one base away, suggesting this may be a read error. The chain employs TRBV24-1 and TRBJ2-5; D assignment may be TRBD1 or TRBD2 (5 bases each). The V gene lost 2 bases and the J gene lost 5 bases, with 8 bases spanning the gap. The CDR3 spans 13 residues. Germline values: CDR1 KGHDR, CDR2 SFDVKD. CDR3 in DNA: TGTGCCACCAGTGATTACGGGACGGAGACCCAGTACTTC. Translation gives CATSDYGTETQYF.

Notes on this clonotype: An end of the junction differs from the germline gene, which may be a read error. The V and J genes are TRBV6-9 and TRBJ1-4; D gene unclear. Germline CDR1 is MNHGY and CDR2 is SVAAGI. This CDR3 contains 15 residues. CDR3 nucleotide sequence: TGTGCCAGCGGTTACAACGGGGAAAAGAATGAAAAACTGTTTTTT. It translates to CASGYNGEKNEKLFF.

This clonotype was counted a few times. This chain connects TRBV14 to TRBJ1-4; tentative D call: TRBD1 (5 bases). The length of the CDR3 is 15 residues. V gave up 2 bases and J gave up 8 bases, with 15 bases separating them. The germline V gene encodes CDR1 SGHDN and CDR2 FVKESK. CDR3 nucleotide sequence: TGTGCCAGCAGCCAATTTTACAGGAGTGGAGAAAAACTGTTTTTT. It specifies CASSQFYRSGEKLFF.

This clonotype was recorded many times. CDR3 sequence: CASSDAGRSNQPQHF. DNA of the CDR3: TGTGCCAGCAGTGACGCAGGCCGGAGCAATCAGCCCCAGCATTTT. The genes are TRBV6-1 and TRBJ1-5; unclear D gene. The CDR3 contains 15 residues. Germline V gene lookup returns CDR1 MNHNS and CDR2 SASEGT. Trimming removed 3 bases from V and 1 base from J, with 10 bases in between.

Only a few counts were recorded for this clonotype. This clone may be a read error of a much larger clone one base away. The chain employs TRBV12-3 or TRBV12-4 and TRBJ2-5, with TRBD2 matching over 8 bases. The CDR3 totals 13 residues. Germline trimming cut 7 bases from V and 5 bases from J; bases unmatched to any gene: 6. The CDR3 DNA reads TGTGCCAGCACGGGGGGGGGCGGGGAGACCCAGTACTTC. This encodes CASTGGGGETQYF.

V usage is TRBV6-1 and J usage is TRBJ1-5; D is undetermined. The V gene lost 3 bases and the J gene lost 0 bases, with 9 bases spanning the gap. The CDR3 totals 15 residues. Germline V gene sequence: CDR1 MNHNS, CDR2 SASEGT. CDR3 DNA: TGTGCCAGCAGTGAGACCGTCGGTAGCAATCAGCCCCAGCATTTT. Protein: CASSETVGSNQPQHF.

This chain links TRBV7-9 with TRBJ2-3; D is unclear. Trimming stripped 0 bases from V and 6 bases from J, with 10 bases between. Germline V gives CDR1 SEHNR, CDR2 FQNEAQ (reference sequence). This CDR3 is 14 amino acids long. In nucleotides, the CDR3 is TGTGCCAGCAGCTTAGCTAGCCGTTCGGATACGCAGTATTTT. Protein: CASSLASRSDTQYF.

The gene calls are TRBV19 and TRBJ1-5; unclear D gene. Per germline, CDR1 LNHDA and CDR2 SQIVND (reference sequence). The V end lost 4 bases, the J end lost 5 bases, and 9 bases lay between the germline ends. This CDR3 contains 13 residues. The CDR3 nucleotides are TGTGCCAGTAGTAGGGCAGCCGATCAGCCCCAGCATTTT. Encoded protein: CASSRAADQPQHF.

Ten or more counts support this clonotype. The chain joins TRBV11-3 to TRBJ1-1; no reliable D call. Trimming took 5 bases from V and 4 from J, leaving 11 bases between them. Per germline, CDR1 SGHNT and CDR2 YENEEA. The CDR3 loop spans 13 amino acids. Here the CDR3 DNA reads TGTGCCAGCAGCCTGATGGCTGCCACTGAAGCTTTCTTT. This encodes CASSLMAATEAFF.

This clonotype was observed at least ten times. The chain recombines TRBV29-1 with TRBJ1-1, with D unresolved. CDR1 is SQVTM, CDR2 ANQGSEA, per germline. The CDR3 loop spans 10 amino acids. The V end was cut by 5 bases, the J end by 11 bases, with 12 bases between. As DNA, the CDR3 is TGCAGCGTTAGGGAGAGAGTCGCTTTCTTT. It codes for CSVRERVAFF.

This clonotype was seen ten or more times. The chain links TRBV11-2 to TRBJ1-3; D is ambiguous. Per germline, CDR1 SGHAT and CDR2 FQNNGV. The ends were cut back, 7 bases at V and 0 bases at J, with 16 bases in the middle. The length of the CDR3 is 16 residues. The CDR3 sequence: CASIQDGYYSGNTIYF. CDR3 DNA sequence: TGTGCCAGCATCCAGGACGGTTACTACTCTGGAAACACCATATATTTT.

The sample holds many counts of this clonotype. This rearrangement joins TRBV6-2 or TRBV6-3 to TRBJ2-3; D unresolved. This CDR3 has 14 residues. Germline V lookup: CDR1 MNHEY, CDR2 SVGEGT. Trimming cost V 4 bases and J 0 bases, with 8 bases left between them. The DNA of the CDR3 is TGTGCCAGCAGTTTTAGAAGGAGCACAGATACGCAGTATTTT. This translates into CASSFRRSTDTQYF.

This clonotype was observed many times. For the CDR3, the DNA is TGCGCCAGCGGGACCGCGAACACTGAAGCTTTCTTT. Protein sequence: CASGTANTEAFF. The gene calls are TRBV10-2 and TRBJ1-1; D possibly corresponds to TRBD1 (5 bases). V was clipped by 8 bases and J by 1 base, with 8 bases between them. Germline lookup yields CDR1 WSHSY and CDR2 SAAADI. The length of the CDR3 is 12 residues.

This clonotype appeared many times. The V call is TRBV7-8, the J call TRBJ2-7, with D unresolved. The CDR3 is made up of 13 amino acids. Germline V lookup: CDR1 SGHVS, CDR2 FQNEAQ. V lost 3 bases to trimming and J lost 5 bases, with 11 bases between them. The CDR3 sequence: CASSFTAYNEQYF. CDR3 in DNA: TGTGCCAGCAGCTTCACAGCATATAACGAGCAGTACTTC.

The sample holds many counts of this clonotype. V usage is TRBV7-9 and J usage is TRBJ2-7; D call uncertain. The CDR3 extends over 13 amino acids. Trimming removed 4 bases at V and 3 bases at J, with 10 bases between. Germline V lookup: CDR1 SEHNR, CDR2 FQNEAQ (reference sequence). The DNA for the CDR3 is TGTGCCAGCAGCTCAGGAGCCAACTACGAGCAGTACTTC. Its protein is CASSSGANYEQYF. The full variable domain, rest sourced from reference TRBV7-9 and TRBJ2-7, is DTGVSQNPRHKITKRGQNVTFRCDPISEHNRLYWYRQTLGQGPEFLTYFQNEAQLEKSRLLSDRFSAERPKGSFSTLEIQRTEQGDSAMYLCASSSGANYEQYFGPGTRLTVT.

This clonotype has ten or more counts. The CDR3 loop reads CASSLGGTTSGKNEQFF. CDR3 DNA: TGTGCCAGCAGTTTGGGTGGGACGACTAGCGGGAAGAATGAGCAGTTCTTC. The J gene is TRBJ2-1, the V gene TRBV12-3 or TRBV12-4; TRBD2 aligns across 11 bases. Unmatched junction bases numbered 11, after V lost 3 bases and J lost 7 bases. The CDR3 runs 17 residues.

This clonotype was detected only a few times. The chain has TRBV20-1 and TRBJ1-5; 12 nucleotides align to TRBD1. Germline values: CDR1 DFQATT, CDR2 SNEGSKA (reference sequence). CDR3 length equals 17 residues. After removal of 3 bases from V and 0 bases from J, the junction contained 6 bases not matched to a gene. The CDR3 nucleotides are TGCAGTGCTAGGGGACAGGGGGCTGGTTATAGCAATCAGCCCCAGCATTTT. It specifies CSARGQGAGYSNQPQHF.

This clonotype was counted between two and nine times. V is TRBV3-1 and J is TRBJ2-3, with 7 positions matching TRBD2. Germline-derived CDR1 and CDR2 are LGHDT and YNNKEL (reference sequence). V lost 0 bases, J lost 6 bases, and 18 bases stayed unmatched. The CDR3 length is 19 residues. DNA of the CDR3: TGTGCCAGCAGCCAAGAAGCAGCGGGAAAAACCCCATATCCCGATACGCAGTATTTT. It specifies CASSQEAAGKTPYPDTQYF.

This clonotype was counted many times. This sequence joins TRBV3-1 and TRBJ2-7; 8 nucleotides agree with TRBD1. Germline trimming cut 1 base from V and 3 bases from J; bases unmatched to any gene: 8. This CDR3 contains 16 residues. Germline V gene sequence: CDR1 LGHDT, CDR2 YNNKEL (reference sequence). CDR3 DNA sequence: TGTGCCAGCAGCCAAGGGTCTGGGACAGGTCTCTACGAGCAGTACTTC. It encodes CASSQGSGTGLYEQYF.

In this sample, this clonotype turned up many times. V usage is TRBV30 and J usage is TRBJ1-1, with D possibly being TRBD1 (5 bases). CDR1 is GTSNPN and CDR2 is SVGIG in the germline V gene (reference sequence). CDR3 length: 13 residues. The V end was cut by 3 bases, the J end by 4 bases, with 12 bases between. In nucleotides, the CDR3 is TGTGCCTGGAGCCATGGGGGTGGCACTGAAGCTTTCTTT. Translation: CAWSHGGGTEAFF.

Notes on this clonotype: Just one base apart from a much larger clone, this may be a read error. The chain uses TRBV28 and TRBJ1-1, with D hard to call. This CDR3 spans 12 amino acids. V was cut by 4 bases and J by 3 bases, with 6 bases left in between. The germline CDR1 and CDR2 sequences are MDHEN and SYDVKM. The CDR3 DNA follows: TGTGCCAGCAGTTATAGGGACACTGAAGCTTTCTTT. Its protein is CASSYRDTEAFF.

This clonotype has just a few counts. The chain couples TRBV6-1 to TRBJ1-5, with D perhaps TRBD1 (5 bases). This CDR3 has 16 amino acids. Germline V gene sequence: CDR1 MNHNS, CDR2 SASEGT. Trimming took off 5 bases at V and 2 bases at J, with 16 bases between the two ends. CDR3 nucleotides: TGTGCCAGCAGTCCGATCAGGGTAAGCGGCAATCAGCCCCAGCATTTT. Protein product: CASSPIRVSGNQPQHF.